This T cell receptor beta chain appears in the sequencing data of a study of blood T cell repertoires in COVID-19. Germline V gene lookup returns CDR1 LNHDA and CDR2 SQIVND (reference sequence). V lost 3 bases, J lost 3 bases, and 6 bases lay in between. The CDR3 extends over 13 amino acids. Measured with immunoSEQ multiplex PCR; TCRdb has only the in-frame clones, and not every one. The data show about 74,000 clones, with around nine tenths seen just once and roughly 2.6% held by the top ten. Sequencing was carried out using peripheral blood. The rearrangement links TRBV19 to TRBJ1-5; D gene uncertain. This TCR came from a man between 65 and 79 years old with active or convalescent COVID-19. The CDR3 nucleotides are TGTGCCAGTAGTATGAGTTACAATCAGCCCCAGCATTTT. It translates to CASSMSYNQPQHF. Full variable domain (rest looked up from reference TRBV19 and TRBJ1-5): DGGITQSPKYLFRKEGQNVTLSCEQNLNHDAMYWYRQDPGQGLRLIYYSQIVNDFQKGDIAEGYSVSREKKESFPLTVTSAQKNPTAFYLCASSMSYNQPQHFGDGTRLSIL.